A selection of T cell receptor beta chains follows, all from one sample in a study of OX40 agonist ivuxolimab in advanced cancers. Sequencing was performed with immunoSEQ multiplex PCR; in TCRdb, only in-frame clones are kept and a portion is missing. The table has over 75,000 clones, about 89% seen once. Sequencing used CD4+ or CD8+ T cells sorted from blood, obtained in a trial of the OX40 agonist ivuxolimab. The receptors here all came from an adult with an advanced solid tumor such as melanoma, head and neck, liver or kidney cancer. CDR3s include the opening cysteine and the closing phenylalanine or tryptophan. Each record gives: clone size, J gene, D gene, V gene, CDR3 protein, CDR3 DNA. The D gene is left open where the match is weak. The size entry is marked missing in some rows and otherwise reads once, few, many or a size class.

-,TRBJ2-5,-,TRBV7-2,CASSLVTGEETQYF,TGTGCCAGCAGCTTAGTAACGGGAGAGGAGACCCAGTACTTC
few,TRBJ2-3,-,TRBV15,CATSQRTGASTDTQYF,TGTGCCACCAGCCAGAGAACAGGAGCTAGCACAGATACGCAGTATTTT
-,TRBJ2-3,TRBD1,TRBV19,CASSARPGDRVLVDTQYF,TGTGCCAGTAGTGCGAGACCCGGGGACAGGGTTTTGGTGGATACGCAGTATTTT
once,TRBJ2-5,-,TRBV15,CATSRELSRETQYF,TGTGCCACCAGCAGAGAACTATCCAGGGAGACCCAGTACTTC
once,TRBJ2-5,-,TRBV5-4,CASSSSGLETQYF,TGTGCCAGCAGCTCTTCAGGGCTGGAGACCCAGTACTTC
-,TRBJ2-3,TRBD2,TRBV10-2,CASSEISGIKDTQYF,TGCGCCAGCAGTGAGATAAGCGGGATCAAAGATACGCAGTATTTT
-,TRBJ2-1,-,TRBV15,CATSREMRIGEQFF,TGTGCCACCAGCAGAGAGATGCGAATCGGGGAGCAGTTCTTC
-,TRBJ2-1,-,TRBV2,CASSVVHEQFF,TGTGCCAGCAGTGTGGTCCATGAGCAGTTCTTC
-,TRBJ2-2,-,TRBV7-2,CASSLVGNTGELFF,TGTGCCAGCAGCTTAGTAGGTAACACCGGGGAGCTGTTTTTT
-,TRBJ1-5,-,TRBV30,CAWSGGYQPQHF,TGTGCCTGGAGTGGTGGATATCAGCCCCAGCATTTT
-,TRBJ2-3,-,TRBV5-1,CASSFMAGTDTQYF,TGCGCCAGCAGCTTTATGGCAGGCACAGATACGCAGTATTTT
-,TRBJ2-5,TRBD2,TRBV19,CASSSGTSGIPTETQYF,TGTGCCAGTAGTTCCGGGACTAGCGGTATTCCGACGGAGACCCAGTACTTC
-,TRBJ1-5,TRBD1,TRBV2,CASSVGQSSNQPQHF,TGTGCCAGCAGTGTGGGACAGTCGAGCAATCAGCCCCAGCATTTT
-,TRBJ2-7,TRBD1,TRBV5-1,CASSFPGQETYEQYF,TGCGCCAGCAGCTTTCCGGGACAGGAGACCTACGAGCAGTACTTC
-,TRBJ2-2,-,TRBV29-1,CSVVGGPGTGELFF,TGCAGCGTTGTAGGGGGACCAGGCACCGGGGAGCTGTTTTTT
-,TRBJ2-1,-,TRBV15,CATSRVGIGGGNEQFF,TGTGCCACCAGCAGAGTCGGGATCGGAGGGGGCAATGAGCAGTTCTTC
-,TRBJ2-1,TRBD2,TRBV11-2,CASSFTKGGGVHEQFF,TGTGCCAGCAGCTTCACGAAGGGTGGGGGGGTCCATGAGCAGTTCTTC
-,TRBJ1-1,-,TRBV7-2,CASSPGTEAFF,TGTGCCAGCAGCCCTGGCACTGAAGCTTTCTTT
few,TRBJ2-2,TRBD2,TRBV27,CASSPFGGAGELGELFF,TGTGCCAGCAGTCCGTTCGGGGGGGCGGGAGAACTCGGGGAGCTGTTTTTT
-,TRBJ2-2,-,TRBV4-1,CASSQYGQSNTGELFF,TGCGCCAGCAGCCAATATGGTCAGTCGAACACCGGGGAGCTGTTTTTT
-,TRBJ2-1,TRBD1,TRBV28,CASSLGGQYNEQFF,TGTGCCAGCAGTTTAGGGGGACAGTACAATGAGCAGTTCTTC
-,TRBJ1-3,-,TRBV7-2,CASSRRSDSGNTIYF,TGTGCCAGCAGCAGAAGGAGTGATTCTGGAAACACCATATATTTT
-,TRBJ1-6,-,TRBV5-4,CASSVGPGAGNSPLHF,TGTGCCAGCAGCGTGGGACCGGGGGCGGGGAATTCACCCCTCCACTTT
-,TRBJ1-4,TRBD1,TRBV29-1,CSFDRGEKLFF,TGCAGCTTCGACAGGGGCGAAAAACTGTTTTTT
-,TRBJ1-1,-,TRBV5-1,CASSLVFDTEAFF,TGCGCCAGCAGCTTGGTCTTCGATACTGAAGCTTTCTTT
-,TRBJ2-1,-,TRBV7-6,CASSPLQGATNEQFF,TGTGCCAGCAGCCCCCTACAGGGCGCGACGAATGAGCAGTTCTTC
few,TRBJ1-2,-,TRBV4-1,CASSQDGAEPNYGYTF,TGCGCCAGCAGCCAAGATGGCGCAGAACCAAACTATGGCTACACCTTC
-,TRBJ1-1,-,TRBV6-1,CASSRERRNTEAFF,TGTGCCAGCAGTCGAGAGCGGAGGAACACTGAAGCTTTCTTT
-,TRBJ2-5,-,TRBV6-6,CASSYGGRETQYF,TGTGCCAGCAGTTACGGGGGACGAGAGACCCAGTACTTC
-,TRBJ1-1,TRBD1,TRBV10-3,CAISQRGQNTEAFF,TGTGCCATCAGTCAAAGGGGGCAGAACACTGAAGCTTTCTTT
-,TRBJ1-2,-,TRBV28,CASSLIGHGYTF,TGTGCCAGCAGTTTAATAGGGCATGGCTACACCTTC
-,TRBJ2-7,TRBD2,TRBV5-1,CASSTLAGVGIYEQYF,TGCGCCAGCAGCACGTTAGCGGGAGTGGGGATTTACGAGCAGTACTTC
once,TRBJ1-1,-,TRBV9,CASSPGGYTEAFF,TGTGCCAGCTCCCCCGGTGGTTACACTGAAGCTTTCTTT
-,TRBJ2-1,-,TRBV6-1,CANSNLFGQFF,TGTGCCAATTCTAATTTGTTTGGGCAGTTCTTC
-,TRBJ2-7,TRBD2,TRBV6-5,CASSYSKTSGSYEQYF,TGTGCCAGCAGTTACTCGAAAACTAGCGGCTCCTACGAGCAGTACTTC
-,TRBJ1-1,-,TRBV7-9,CASSSGTPVAEAFF,TGTGCCAGCAGCTCAGGGACACCCGTCGCTGAAGCTTTCTTT
-,TRBJ2-1,TRBD2,TRBV27,CASSPRLAGDNEQFF,TGTGCCAGCAGTCCCCGACTAGCGGGAGACAATGAGCAGTTCTTC
-,TRBJ1-1,-,TRBV10-1,CASSEKQANTEAFF,TGCGCCAGCAGCGAAAAACAGGCGAACACTGAAGCTTTCTTT
few,TRBJ1-3,-,TRBV15,CATSRDQTIGGNTIYF,TGTGCCACCAGCAGAGATCAAACCATCGGTGGAAACACCATATATTTT
few,TRBJ2-3,TRBD2,TRBV9,CASSVDTSGRDTQYF,TGTGCCAGCAGCGTAGACACTAGCGGGAGGGATACGCAGTATTTT
-,TRBJ1-2,TRBD1,TRBV12-5,CASASDRLYGYTF,TGTGCTAGTGCCTCGGACAGGTTATATGGCTACACCTTC
-,TRBJ2-7,-,TRBV15,CATSRARDSFYEQYF,TGTGCCACCAGCAGAGCTCGGGACTCCTTTTACGAGCAGTACTTC
-,TRBJ2-1,TRBD2,TRBV13,CASSLTLAGGESFYNEQFF,TGTGCCAGCAGCTTAACTCTAGCGGGAGGGGAGAGTTTTTACAATGAGCAGTTCTTC
-,TRBJ2-1,TRBD2,TRBV4-3,CASSQDLGLAGGGNEQFF,TGCGCCAGCAGCCAAGATCTCGGGCTAGCGGGAGGGGGCAATGAGCAGTTCTTC
-,TRBJ2-2,-,TRBV6-4,CASSVEGGTGELFF,TGTGCCAGCAGCGTAGAGGGGGGCACCGGGGAGCTGTTTTTT
few,TRBJ1-5,TRBD1,TRBV2,CASSGTGPDQPQHF,TGTGCCAGCAGCGGGACAGGGCCCGATCAGCCCCAGCATTTT